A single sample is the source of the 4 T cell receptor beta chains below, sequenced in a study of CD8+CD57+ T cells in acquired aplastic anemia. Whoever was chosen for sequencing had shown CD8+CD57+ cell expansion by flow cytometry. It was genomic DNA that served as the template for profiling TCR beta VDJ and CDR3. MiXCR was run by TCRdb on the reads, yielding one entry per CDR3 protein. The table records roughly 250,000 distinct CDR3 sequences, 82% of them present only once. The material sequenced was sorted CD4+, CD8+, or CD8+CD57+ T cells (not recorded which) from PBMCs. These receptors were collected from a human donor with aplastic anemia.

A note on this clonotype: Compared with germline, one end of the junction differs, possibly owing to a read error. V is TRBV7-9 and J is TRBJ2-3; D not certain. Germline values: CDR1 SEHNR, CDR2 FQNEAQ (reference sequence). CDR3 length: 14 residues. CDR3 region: CASSFTGATGSSSF. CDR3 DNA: TGTGCCAGCAGCTTTACTGGCGCAACGGGCAGTTCTTCGTTT.

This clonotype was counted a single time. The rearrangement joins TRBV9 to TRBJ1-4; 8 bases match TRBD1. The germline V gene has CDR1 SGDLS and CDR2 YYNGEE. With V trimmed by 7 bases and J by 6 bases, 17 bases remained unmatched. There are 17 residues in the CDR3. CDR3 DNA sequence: TGTGCCAGCGGCGAACCAGGGGGCGAGGCTTTTTATGAAAAACTGTTTTTT. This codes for CASGEPGGEAFYEKLFF.

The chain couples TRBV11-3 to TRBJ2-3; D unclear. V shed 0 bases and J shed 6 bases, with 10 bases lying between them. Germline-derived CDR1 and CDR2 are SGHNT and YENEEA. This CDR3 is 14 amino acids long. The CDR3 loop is CASSLDVAPDTQYF. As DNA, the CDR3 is TGTGCCAGCAGCTTAGATGTAGCACCCGATACGCAGTATTTT.

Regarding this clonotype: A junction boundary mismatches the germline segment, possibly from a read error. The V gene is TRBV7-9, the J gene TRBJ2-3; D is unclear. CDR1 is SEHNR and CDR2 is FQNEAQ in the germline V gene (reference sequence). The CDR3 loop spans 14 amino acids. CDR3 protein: CASSLVGSEDTQYF. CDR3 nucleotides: TGTGCCAGCAGCTTAGTGGGCAGTGAAGATACCCAGTACTTT.